One and the same sample provided the 3 T cell receptor beta chains below, sequenced in a study of CD8 T cells in ankylosing spondylitis. TCRdb re-analysed the 5' RACE reads in MiXCR, keeping a single row per CDR3 protein. Of some 240,000 distinct CDR3 sequences in the sample, roughly a quarter were seen once. The source material was blood, either unsorted or a sorted T cell fraction (not recorded which). The receptors stem from a male donor with ankylosing spondylitis or in good health (not recorded which).

This clonotype came up a few times. The chain combines TRBV29-1 with TRBJ2-7; 9 nucleotides match TRBD1. Looked up from germline, CDR1 is SQVTM and CDR2 is ANQGSEA. V lost 2 bases, J lost 5 bases, and 4 bases stayed unmatched. This CDR3 spans 13 amino acids. The CDR3 DNA sequence: TGCAGCGTTGAATTCCGGACAGGGGACGAGCAGTACTTC. This encodes CSVEFRTGDEQYF.

This clonotype occurred many times. The J gene is TRBJ2-7, the V gene TRBV28; the D is unclear. V lost 3 bases, J lost 8 bases, and 14 bases lay in between. This CDR3 comprises 13 residues. Germline assignment: CDR1 MDHEN and CDR2 SYDVKM. This CDR3 reads CASSFPAQEKQYF. CDR3 sequence (DNA): TGTGCCAGCAGTTTTCCCGCACAAGAAAAGCAGTACTTC.

This clonotype was counted ten times or more. The gene calls are TRBV29-1 and TRBJ2-5; TRBD1 matches 8 bases. The CDR3 loop spans 13 amino acids. After removal of 3 bases from V and 7 bases from J, the junction contained 7 bases not matched to a gene. The germline gives CDR1 SQVTM, CDR2 ANQGSEA. CDR3 sequence (DNA): TGCAGCGTTGATTGGCAGGGGGCGGGGACCCAGTACTTC. Amino acid sequence: CSVDWQGAGTQYF.